Listed below are T cell receptor beta chains from one sample, sequenced in a study of beta chain features in type 1 diabetes. The repertoire was sequenced with immunoSEQ multiplex PCR; TCRdb's copy has only in-frame clones and lacks some. The table has 150,000 or so clones, roughly 60% seen once. Sequencing was done on a sample of naive CD4+ T cells from blood. The receptors derive from a man aged 25-45 years with type 1 diabetes. CDR3s leave out the opening cysteine and the closing phenylalanine or tryptophan.

v_call cdr3_aa
TRBV29-1 SAGRLQETQY
TRBV29-1 SARTASSYEQY
TRBV10-3 AISVEGPNSPLH
TRBV7-9 ASSFQGGRNEQF
TRBV30 AWTPTRTSTDTQY
TRBV30 AFLGTGDLGYT
TRBV25-1 ASSEWGRYYEQY
TRBV7-2 ASSPGTETVFRQY
TRBV9 ASSGDRGNQPQH
TRBV5-1 ASSLNGYEQY
TRBV4-3 ASSQAGLREKLF
TRBV11-2 ASRVTGGYGDLTDTQY
TRBV19 ASSPADSFAYEQY
TRBV28 ASSAPGYDTEAF
TRBV7-9 ASSLAPADTQY
TRBV7-9 ASSLGQGADEQY
TRBV4-3 ASSRESGLAGNEQF
TRBV30 AWSPTGVYGYT
TRBV23-1 RQTAAGTYEQF
TRBV5-4 ASSLAGTATYNEQF
TRBV9 ASSVGPSRSLTDTQY
TRBV20-1 SGGWGNEQF
TRBV7-2 ASSLAPALSQETQY
TRBV30 AWSPPQDLGETQY
TRBV29-1 SVAGTGLGYGYT
TRBV7-2 ASSLREQGKETQY
TRBV9 ASSVAGDRGNSGANVLT
TRBV10-3 AISQRETQY
TRBV29-1 STRDRGPVETQY